These 3 T cell receptor beta chains were all obtained from the same sample, sequenced in a study of T cell repertoires in cytomegalovirus infection. MiXCR, applied by TCRdb to the reads, yields one record per CDR3 protein. The sample has about 450,000 distinct CDR3 sequences, roughly a third seen once. The sequenced sample consisted of PBMCs. All receptors come from a human donor in good health (CMV status not recorded). Some clones in this sample may be carry-over from other donors' samples.

The rearrangement uses TRBV5-6 and TRBJ2-1; 11 bases match TRBD1. The CDR3 is 18 amino acids. From germline, CDR1 is SGHDT and CDR2 YYEEEE. J was trimmed by 0 bases and V by 3 bases; bases with no gene match: 8. CDR3 in amino acids: CASSSSLGTGGSYNEQFF. DNA of the CDR3: TGTGCCAGCAGCTCGTCCCTAGGGACAGGGGGCTCCTACAATGAGCAGTTCTTC.

The rearrangement joins TRBV29-1 to TRBJ2-5; D may be TRBD2 (5 bases). Looked up from germline, CDR1 is SQVTM and CDR2 is ANQGSEA. This CDR3 is built from 15 residues. Trimming removed 2 bases at V and 4 bases at J, with 17 bases between. CDR3 coding DNA: TGCAGCGTTGAATTCGGTGGAGGAGGAGGAGAGACCCAGTACTTC. As protein: CSVEFGGGGGETQYF.

This clonotype has at least ten counts. The chain combines TRBV7-2 with TRBJ2-5; 14 bases map to TRBD2. The CDR3 spans 16 residues. With 5 bases clipped from V and 7 bases from J, the junction kept 9 bases outside the gene matches. Germline V gene sequence: CDR1 SGHTA, CDR2 FQGNSA. CDR3 region: CASSAGLAGGVGTQYF. The DNA of the CDR3 is TGTGCCAGCAGCGCCGGACTAGCGGGGGGTGTTGGGACCCAGTACTTC. The variable domain in full, completed from reference TRBV7-2 and TRBJ2-5, reads GAGVSQSPSNKVTEKGKDVELRCDPISGHTALYWYRQSLGQGLEFLIYFQGNSAPDKSGLPSDRFSAERTGGSVSTLTIQRTQQEDSAVYLCASSAGLAGGVGTQYFGPGTRLLVL.